This TCR beta chain was captured by sequencing in a study of identical twins. MiXCR, run by TCRdb on the 5' RACE reads, gives a single entry per CDR3 protein. The data show about 720,000 distinct CDR3 sequences, with around a sixth seen just once and about 12% held by the top ten. Separately, the same data were catalogued under a study of T cells expressing NK-cell markers.

Sequenced input: PBMCs. The receptor's source is a woman under 30 in good health.

DNA of the CDR3: TGTGCCTGGAGTCTCAATGTTGGCTACACCTTC. It encodes CAWSLNVGYTF. The rearrangement joins TRBV30 to TRBJ1-2; D is uncertain. This CDR3 spans 11 amino acids. Germline loops: CDR1 GTSNPN, CDR2 SVGIG (reference sequence). Trimming took 2 bases from V and 7 from J, leaving 8 bases between them. The variable domain in full, completed from reference TRBV30 and TRBJ1-2, reads SQTIHQWPATLVQPVGSPLSLECTVEGTSNPNLYWYRQAAGRGLQLLFYSVGIGQISSEVPQNLSASRPQDRQFILSSKKLLLSDSGFYLCAWSLNVGYTFGSGTRLTVV.